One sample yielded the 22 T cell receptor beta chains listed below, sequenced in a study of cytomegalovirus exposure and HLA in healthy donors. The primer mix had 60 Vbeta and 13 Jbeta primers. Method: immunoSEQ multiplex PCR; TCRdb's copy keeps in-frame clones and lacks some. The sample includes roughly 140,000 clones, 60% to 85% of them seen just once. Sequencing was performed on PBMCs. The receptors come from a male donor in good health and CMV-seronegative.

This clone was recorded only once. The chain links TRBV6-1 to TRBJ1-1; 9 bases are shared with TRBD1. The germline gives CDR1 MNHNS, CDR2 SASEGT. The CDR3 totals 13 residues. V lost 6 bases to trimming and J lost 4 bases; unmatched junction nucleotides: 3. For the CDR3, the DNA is TGTGCCAGCAGCAAGACAGGGGGCACTGAAGCTTTCTTT. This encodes CASSKTGGTEAFF.

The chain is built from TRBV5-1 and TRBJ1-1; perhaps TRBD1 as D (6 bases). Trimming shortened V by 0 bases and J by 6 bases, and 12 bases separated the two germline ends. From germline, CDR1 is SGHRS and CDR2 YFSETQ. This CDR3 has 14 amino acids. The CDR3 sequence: CASSLEAGAAEAFF. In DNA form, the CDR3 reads TGCGCCAGCAGCTTGGAGGCAGGGGCGGCTGAAGCTTTCTTT.

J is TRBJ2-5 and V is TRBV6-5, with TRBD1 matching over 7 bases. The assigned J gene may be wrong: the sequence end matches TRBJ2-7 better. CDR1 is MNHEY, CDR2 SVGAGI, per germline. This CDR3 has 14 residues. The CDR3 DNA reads TGTGCCAGCAGTCAGTCACAGGGGAGAGGCGAGCAGTACTTC. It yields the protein CASSQSQGRGEQYF.

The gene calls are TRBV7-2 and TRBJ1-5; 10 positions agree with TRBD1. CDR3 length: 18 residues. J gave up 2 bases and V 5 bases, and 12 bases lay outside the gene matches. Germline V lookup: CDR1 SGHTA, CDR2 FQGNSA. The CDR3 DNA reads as TGTGCCAGCAGCCATAAAGGTGCGGGGACAGGGGGCAATCAGCCCCAGCATTTT. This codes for CASSHKGAGTGGNQPQHF.

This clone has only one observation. The CDR3 reads CASSSHGGKYGYTF. The DNA for the CDR3 is TGTGCCAGCAGTTCTCACGGAGGGAAATATGGCTACACCTTC. V and J are TRBV6-5 and TRBJ1-2; D remains ambiguous. The CDR3 spans 14 residues. The V gene lost 4 bases and the J gene lost 5 bases, with 14 bases spanning the gap. The germline V gene has CDR1 MNHEY and CDR2 SVGAGI.

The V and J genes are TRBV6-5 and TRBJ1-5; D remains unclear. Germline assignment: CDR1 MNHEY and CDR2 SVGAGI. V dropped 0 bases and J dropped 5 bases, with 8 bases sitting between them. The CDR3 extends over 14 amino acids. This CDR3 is CASSYSQPDQPQHF. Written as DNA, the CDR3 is TGTGCCAGCAGTTACTCACAGCCCGATCAGCCCCAGCATTTT.

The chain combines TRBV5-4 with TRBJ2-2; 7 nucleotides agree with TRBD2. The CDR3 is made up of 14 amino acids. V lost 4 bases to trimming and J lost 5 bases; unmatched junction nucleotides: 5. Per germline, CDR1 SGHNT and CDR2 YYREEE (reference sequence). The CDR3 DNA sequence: TGTGCCAGCAGCGTGGGGGGAGGGACCGGGGAGCTGTTTTTT. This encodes CASSVGGGTGELFF.

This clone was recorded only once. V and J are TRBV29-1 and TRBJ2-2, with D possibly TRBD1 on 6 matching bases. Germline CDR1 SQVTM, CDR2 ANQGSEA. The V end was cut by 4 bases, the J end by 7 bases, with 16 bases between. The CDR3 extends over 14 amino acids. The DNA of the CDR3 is TGCAGCGTTGCTCCCACAGGGATCGGCGGGGAGCTGTTTTTT. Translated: CSVAPTGIGGELFF.

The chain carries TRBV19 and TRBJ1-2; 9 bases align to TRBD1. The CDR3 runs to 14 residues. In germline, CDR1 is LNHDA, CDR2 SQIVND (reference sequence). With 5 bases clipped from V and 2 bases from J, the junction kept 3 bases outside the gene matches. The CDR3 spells CASSLGQGNYGYTF. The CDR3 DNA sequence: TGTGCCAGTAGTCTAGGACAGGGGAACTATGGCTACACCTTC.

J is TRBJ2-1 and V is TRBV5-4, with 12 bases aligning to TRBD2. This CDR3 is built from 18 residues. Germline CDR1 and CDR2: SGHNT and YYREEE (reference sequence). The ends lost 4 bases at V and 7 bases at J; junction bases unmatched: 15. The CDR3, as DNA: TGTGCCAGCAGCACGCCCCCGACTAGCGGGAGTCGCAGGAATGAGCAGTTCTTC. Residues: CASSTPPTSGSRRNEQFF.

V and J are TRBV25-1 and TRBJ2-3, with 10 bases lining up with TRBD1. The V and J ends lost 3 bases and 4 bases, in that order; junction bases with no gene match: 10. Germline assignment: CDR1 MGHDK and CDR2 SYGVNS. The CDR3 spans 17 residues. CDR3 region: CASSDPLRDRGPDTQYF. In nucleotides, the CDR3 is TGTGCCAGCAGTGACCCACTAAGGGACAGGGGACCAGATACGCAGTATTTT.

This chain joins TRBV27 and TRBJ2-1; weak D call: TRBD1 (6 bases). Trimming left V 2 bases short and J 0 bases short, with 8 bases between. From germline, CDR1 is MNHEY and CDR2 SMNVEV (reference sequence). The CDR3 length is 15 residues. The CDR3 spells CASSLIGGSYNEQFF. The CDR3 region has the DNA TGTGCCAGCAGTTTAATAGGGGGCTCCTACAATGAGCAGTTCTTC.

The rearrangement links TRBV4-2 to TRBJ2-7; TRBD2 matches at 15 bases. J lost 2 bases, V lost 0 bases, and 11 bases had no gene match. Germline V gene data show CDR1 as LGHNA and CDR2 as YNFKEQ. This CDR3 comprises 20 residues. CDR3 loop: CASSQDPGGLAGGFTYEQYF. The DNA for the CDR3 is TGTGCCAGCAGCCAAGATCCGGGGGGACTAGCGGGGGGCTTTACCTACGAGCAGTACTTC.

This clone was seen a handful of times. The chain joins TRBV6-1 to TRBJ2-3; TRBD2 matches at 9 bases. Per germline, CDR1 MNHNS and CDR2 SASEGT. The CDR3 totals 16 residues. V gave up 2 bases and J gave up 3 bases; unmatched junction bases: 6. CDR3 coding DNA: TGTGCCAGCAGTGAAATAGGCGGGGGGGTTACAGATACGCAGTATTTT. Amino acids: CASSEIGGGVTDTQYF.

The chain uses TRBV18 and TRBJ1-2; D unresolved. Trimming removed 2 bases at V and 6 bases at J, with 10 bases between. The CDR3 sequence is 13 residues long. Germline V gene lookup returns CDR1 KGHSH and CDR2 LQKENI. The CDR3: CASSPESQNGYTF. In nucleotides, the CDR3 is TGTGCCAGCTCACCAGAATCACAGAATGGCTACACCTTC.

CDR3 region: CASSSGGQGAVEQFF. Here the CDR3 DNA reads TGCGCCAGCAGCTCCGGAGGACAGGGGGCGGTTGAGCAGTTCTTC. The rearrangement joins TRBV5-1 to TRBJ2-1; 11 bases align to TRBD1. Germline CDR1 and CDR2: SGHRS and YFSETQ. V was clipped by 3 bases and J by 9 bases; unmatched bases: 8. The CDR3 is 15 residues long.

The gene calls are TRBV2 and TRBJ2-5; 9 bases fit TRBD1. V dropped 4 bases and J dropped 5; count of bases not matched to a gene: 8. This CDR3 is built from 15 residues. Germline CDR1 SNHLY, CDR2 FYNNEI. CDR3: CASSGRQGGPETQYF. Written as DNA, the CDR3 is TGTGCCAGCAGTGGACGACAGGGGGGTCCTGAGACCCAGTACTTC.

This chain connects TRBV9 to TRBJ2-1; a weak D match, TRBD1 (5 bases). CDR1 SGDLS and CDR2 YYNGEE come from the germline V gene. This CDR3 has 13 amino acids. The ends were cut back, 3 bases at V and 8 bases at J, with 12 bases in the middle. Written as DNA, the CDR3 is TGTGCCAGCAGCGACCTAGTCAGGGATGAGCAGTTCTTC. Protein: CASSDLVRDEQFF.

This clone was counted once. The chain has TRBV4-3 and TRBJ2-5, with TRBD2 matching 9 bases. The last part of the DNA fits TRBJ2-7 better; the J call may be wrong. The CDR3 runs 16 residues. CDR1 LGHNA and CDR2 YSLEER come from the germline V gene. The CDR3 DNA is TGCGCCAGCAGCCAAGATTGGGCGGGGGGGACCTACGAGCAGTACTTC. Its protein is CASSQDWAGGTYEQYF.

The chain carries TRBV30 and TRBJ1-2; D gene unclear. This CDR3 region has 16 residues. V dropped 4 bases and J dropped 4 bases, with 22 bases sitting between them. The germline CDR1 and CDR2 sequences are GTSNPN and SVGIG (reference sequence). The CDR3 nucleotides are TGTGCCTGGACGCGGTCGGCAGCCGCACAACTCTATGGCTACACCTTC. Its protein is CAWTRSAAAQLYGYTF. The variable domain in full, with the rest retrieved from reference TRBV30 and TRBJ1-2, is SQTIHQWPATLVQPVGSPLSLECTVEGTSNPNLYWYRQAAGRGLQLLFYSVGIGQISSEVPQNLSASRPQDRQFILSSKKLLLSDSGFYLCAWTRSAAAQLYGYTFGSGTRLTVV.

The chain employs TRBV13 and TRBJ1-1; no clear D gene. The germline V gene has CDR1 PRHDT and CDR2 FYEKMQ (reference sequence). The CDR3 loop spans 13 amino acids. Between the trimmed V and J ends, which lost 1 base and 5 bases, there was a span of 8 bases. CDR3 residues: CASSLDGATEAFF. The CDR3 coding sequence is TGTGCCAGCAGCTTAGACGGAGCAACTGAAGCTTTCTTT.

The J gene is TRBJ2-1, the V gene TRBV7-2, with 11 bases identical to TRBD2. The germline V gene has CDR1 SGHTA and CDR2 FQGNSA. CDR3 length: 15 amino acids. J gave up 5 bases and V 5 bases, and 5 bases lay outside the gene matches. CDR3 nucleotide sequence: TGTGCCAGCAGCCCGCTAGCGGGGGGCCACAATGAGCAGTTCTTC. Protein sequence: CASSPLAGGHNEQFF.